This T cell receptor beta chain derives from a study of blood T cell repertoires in COVID-19. Trimming shortened V by 0 bases and J by 8 bases, and 14 bases separated the two germline ends. The CDR3 length is 15 residues. The germline CDR1 and CDR2 sequences are SGHRS and YFSETQ. In assigning cohorts, the study relied on participant-reported clinical history. Methods used by the authors: The authors estimated nucleated cell counts from reference gene primer amplification. The assay was immunoSEQ multiplex PCR, and TCRdb's table has in-frame clones only and misses some. V, J and clone size are those of that table, while D and trimming were read from the DNA. Found here are roughly 420,000 clones, roughly 88% of them singletons; the top ten hold approximately 1%.

The sequence derives from a woman in her twenties or thirties with acute COVID-19. The chain joins TRBV5-1 to TRBJ1-4, with D possibly TRBD1 on 5 matching bases. Specimen: PBMCs or T cells enriched from blood (not recorded which). The CDR3 is CASSLGGTGGEKLFF. For the CDR3, the DNA is TGCGCCAGCAGCTTGGGCGGGACGGGAGGAGAAAAACTGTTTTTT.